This T cell receptor beta chain was captured by sequencing in a study of blood T cell repertoires in COVID-19. In the study overall: PBMCs, B-cell-depleted T cells, or T cells provided the cDNA or gDNA that made up the material.

CDR1 MDHEN and CDR2 SYDVKM come from the germline V gene. Trimming removed 6 bases from V and 2 bases from J; junction bases left unmatched: 7. The CDR3 consists of 15 residues. Per the original data handling: Amplification with reference gene primers provided the estimates of nucleated cell counts. Libraries were prepared by immunoSEQ multiplex PCR; TCRdb keeps only in-frame clonotypes and omits some of them. For V, J and clone size, that table is used; D and trimming come from the DNA. This sample carries 140,000 to 150,000 clones, over 75% of them seen once, and the ten largest clones take approximately 13%.

Sequenced: peripheral blood. The clonotype was recovered from a man aged 55 to 69 with active or convalescent COVID-19. The chain combines TRBV28 with TRBJ1-2; 9 nucleotides align to TRBD1. CDR3 amino acids: CASSRGQGWNYGYTF. CDR3 nucleotide sequence: TGTGCCAGCAGCCGAGGACAGGGGTGGAACTATGGCTACACCTTC.